These 5 T cell receptor beta chains came from one sample sequenced in a study of Ad26.COV2.S vaccination and SARS-CoV-2 variants. Sequenced by immunoSEQ multiplex PCR; TCRdb stores in-frame clones only, minus some. The sample lists some 340,000 clones, around four fifths occurring once. Indicated treatment: over 15 received Ad26.COV2.S at low or high dose, single or two shots; 5 received placebo; per-sample allocation not given. Day 63 after the first injection of vaccine or placebo was the sampling time. The material sequenced was peripheral blood, taken in a trial of Ad26.COV2.S vaccine versus placebo. The receptors were sampled from a person aged 18-65 years who received the Ad26.COV2.S COVID-19 vaccine or a placebo.

The chain combines TRBV7-3 with TRBJ1-1, with unresolved D. Germline V gives CDR1 SGHTA, CDR2 FQGTGA. V dropped 4 bases and J dropped 4 bases, with 16 bases sitting between them. The CDR3 consists of 15 residues. The CDR3 region is CASSSSPGFLTEAFF. CDR3 coding DNA: TGTGCCAGCAGCTCGAGCCCGGGGTTCCTCACTGAAGCTTTCTTT.

This clone was seen just once. This chain links TRBV27 with TRBJ2-3; the D gene is possibly TRBD2 (5 bases). The V end was cut by 3 bases, the J end by 4 bases, with 11 bases between. The germline V gene has CDR1 MNHEY and CDR2 SMNVEV (reference sequence). The CDR3 contains 14 residues. The CDR3 sequence is CASSLDSRADTQYF. CDR3 nucleotides: TGTGCCAGCAGTTTGGACTCGCGAGCAGATACGCAGTATTTT.

The chain links TRBV3-1 (or the pseudogene TRBV3-2) to TRBJ2-2; 7 positions agree with TRBD1. Germline trimming cut 4 bases from V and 7 bases from J; bases unmatched to any gene: 9. The length of the CDR3 is 15 residues. CDR1 and CDR2 (germline): LGHDT, YNNKEL (reference sequence). The CDR3 region has the DNA TGTGCCAGCAGCCGGGACAGAGTTCGGGGCGGGGAGCTGTTTTTT. Protein: CASSRDRVRGGELFF.

V usage is TRBV24-1 and J usage is TRBJ2-5; weak D call: TRBD2 (5 bases). Trimming removed 5 bases from V and 5 bases from J, with 17 bases in between. The CDR3 consists of 15 residues. Germline-derived CDR1 and CDR2 are KGHDR and SFDVKD. CDR3 sequence (DNA): TGTGCCACCAGTGCGGGCCGGGGAAGTTGGGAGACCCAGTACTTC. Its protein is CATSAGRGSWETQYF.

The chain uses TRBV11-2 and TRBJ2-7; tentative D call: TRBD1 (6 bases). V was shortened by 1 base and J by 3 bases, with 10 bases between the two germline ends. The CDR3 has 14 residues. Looked up from germline, CDR1 is SGHAT and CDR2 is FQNNGV. The CDR3 protein is CASSLGGQVYEQYF. CDR3 coding DNA: TGTGCCAGCAGCTTAGGGGGGCAGGTCTACGAGCAGTACTTC.